These 31 T cell receptor beta chains came from one sample sequenced in a study of control samples from healthy donors and cancer patients (dated by TCRdb to the early 2020s). The library was obtained by the immunoSEQ multiplex PCR assay. In TCRdb, the immuneACCESS table is reduced to in-frame sequences with V and J assigned. These tables do not hold every clone; where another copy was compared, an unresolved V gene accounts for under half, and the others remain unexplained. The sample table records over 100,000 clones; roughly 92% of these occur just once. In total, the top ten clones hold 4.5% to 7% of the sample. The sequencing sample was made of blood. These receptors originate from a man younger than 35 in good health.

The CDR3 nucleotides are TGTGCCAGCAGCCTAAGCGGTTATCAGCCCCAGCATTTT. It translates to CASSLSGYQPQHF. The chain uses TRBV6-5 and TRBJ1-5; D gene unclear. V was clipped by 6 bases and J by 5 bases, with 11 bases between them. CDR3 length equals 13 residues. Germline V gene sequence: CDR1 MNHEY, CDR2 SVGAGI.

V is TRBV9 and J is TRBJ1-2; 9 positions match TRBD1. The CDR3 is 14 residues long. The junction had 4 bases not matched to a gene; V was cut back by 3 bases and J by 4 bases. Germline CDR1 and CDR2: SGDLS and YYNGEE. This chain's CDR3 is CASSATTGGYGYTF. The CDR3 DNA sequence: TGTGCCAGCAGCGCGACGACAGGGGGCTATGGCTACACCTTC.

V is TRBV7-3 and J is TRBJ2-3; 11 bases agree with TRBD2. CDR3 size: 16 residues. The junction had 4 bases not matched to a gene; V was cut back by 4 bases and J by 1 base. The germline CDR1 and CDR2 sequences are SGHTA and FQGTGA. The CDR3 loop reads CASSSLAGGGTDTQYF. The CDR3 DNA follows: TGTGCCAGCAGCTCCTTAGCGGGGGGGGGCACAGATACGCAGTATTTT.

This chain connects TRBV5-1 to TRBJ2-7; 8 bases are shared with TRBD1. Trimming at V came to 0 bases and at J to 1 base, leaving 3 bases not matched to a gene. This CDR3 spans 15 amino acids. The germline CDR1 and CDR2 sequences are SGHRS and YFSETQ. The CDR3 reads CASSLEGTGSYEQYF. In nucleotides, the CDR3 is TGCGCCAGCAGCTTGGAAGGGACAGGATCCTACGAGCAGTACTTC.

The chain uses TRBV2 and TRBJ1-1; D is perhaps TRBD1 (5 bases). With 6 bases removed from V and 0 bases from J, the gap between germline ends came to 14 bases. The CDR3 has 15 residues. CDR1 and CDR2 from the germline V gene are SNHLY and FYNNEI. CDR3 protein: CASSADGGMNTEAFF. The CDR3 DNA follows: TGTGCCAGCAGCGCAGACGGGGGAATGAACACTGAAGCTTTCTTT.

This sequence joins TRBV10-3 and TRBJ2-7; 10 positions agree with TRBD1. The V gene's germline CDR1 is ENHRY and CDR2 SYGVKD. The CDR3 spans 15 residues. Losses at the gene ends were 3 bases for V and 4 bases for J; bases not matched to a gene: 6. The CDR3 DNA sequence: TGTGCCATCAGTGATGGACAGGGGGGATTTTACGAGCAGTACTTC. Translated, it gives CAISDGQGGFYEQYF.

The chain is built from TRBV6-6 and TRBJ1-1; perhaps TRBD1 as D (6 bases). V lost 6 bases and J lost 5, with 13 bases in between. The CDR3 has 13 residues. Germline-derived CDR1 and CDR2 are MNHNY and SVGAGI (reference sequence). CDR3: CASSLGQSTEAFF. For the CDR3, the DNA is TGTGCCAGCAGCCTCGGACAGTCTACTGAAGCTTTCTTT.

The rearrangement links TRBV9 to TRBJ1-1; D possibly corresponds to TRBD1 (6 bases). Germline V gene data show CDR1 as SGDLS and CDR2 as YYNGEE. This CDR3 has 16 amino acids. V gave up 0 bases and J gave up 4 bases, with 16 bases separating them. This CDR3 is CASSVGRGAVGTEAFF. CDR3 DNA: TGTGCCAGCAGCGTAGGTAGGGGGGCGGTGGGCACTGAAGCTTTCTTT.

V is TRBV6-1 and J is TRBJ1-6, with a possible D match to TRBD1 (5 bases). Germline V lookup: CDR1 MNHNS, CDR2 SASEGT. V gave up 0 bases and J gave up 8 bases, with 11 bases separating them. This CDR3 has 15 residues. CDR3 in amino acids: CASSEATARDSPLHF. The CDR3 coding sequence is TGTGCCAGCAGTGAAGCGACAGCGAGGGATTCACCCCTCCACTTT.

The rearrangement links TRBV6-1 to TRBJ1-5; tentatively, D is TRBD1 (5 bases). V was cut by 4 bases and J by 1 base, with 14 bases left in between. The germline V gene has CDR1 MNHNS and CDR2 SASEGT. The CDR3 spans 16 residues. The chain's CDR3 is CASSGNRGVSNQPQHF. CDR3 DNA sequence: TGTGCCAGCAGTGGAAACCGGGGGGTCAGCAATCAGCCCCAGCATTTT.

The rearrangement joins TRBV6-4 to TRBJ2-3; perhaps TRBD2 as D (7 bases). The CDR3 runs to 14 residues. With 2 bases removed from V and 2 bases from J, the gap between germline ends came to 8 bases. Germline CDR1 reads MRHNA; CDR2 reads SNTAGT. CDR3 residues: CASSDGGATDTQYF. The CDR3 nucleotides read TGTGCCAGCAGTGACGGGGGGGCCACAGATACGCAGTATTTT.

The table lists this clone with a count of one. A junction end diverges from the germline sequence, so it may reflect a read error. The rearrangement joins TRBV20-1 to TRBJ1-2; maybe TRBD1 (5 bases). The CDR3 length is 8 residues. Germline V gene sequence: CDR1 DFQATT, CDR2 SNEGSKA (reference sequence). CDR3 protein: CSAREQAF. The CDR3, as DNA: TGCAGTGCTAGGGAACAGGCCTTC.

The chain carries TRBV28 and TRBJ2-2; D not certain. CDR3 length: 13 residues. In germline, CDR1 is MDHEN, CDR2 SYDVKM. Between the trimmed V and J ends, which lost 6 bases and 6 bases, there was a span of 11 bases. The CDR3 sequence: CASRPGVSGELFF. For the CDR3, the DNA is TGTGCCAGCAGGCCCGGTGTTTCCGGGGAGCTGTTTTTT. Complete variable domain (other parts from reference TRBV28 and TRBJ2-2): DVKVTQSSRYLVKRTGEKVFLECVQDMDHENMFWYRQDPGLGLRLIYFSYDVKMKEKGDIPEGYSVSREKKERFSLILESASTNQTSMYLCASRPGVSGELFFGEGSRLTVL.

Concerning this clone itself: This likely comes from a read error, as the CDR3 has no conserved phenylalanine or tryptophan at its end. The rearrangement uses TRBV6-2 or TRBV6-3 and TRBJ2-7; 9 bases are a match to TRBD1. The CDR3 contains 13 residues. J was trimmed by 7 bases and V by 5 bases; bases with no gene match: 6. Germline V gene data show CDR1 as MNHEY and CDR2 as SVGEGT. This CDR3 reads CASSIQGAGEQYL. In DNA form, the CDR3 reads TGTGCCAGCAGTATACAGGGGGCTGGGGAGCAGTACCTC.

The V gene is TRBV5-4, the J gene TRBJ2-3; TRBD2 matches at 9 bases. The junction had 7 bases not matched to a gene; V was cut back by 1 base and J by 1 base. Per germline, CDR1 SGHNT and CDR2 YYREEE (reference sequence). The CDR3 has 17 residues. The CDR3 DNA follows: TGTGCCAGCAGCTTGTTCGGGCTAGCGGGGCGCACAGATACGCAGTATTTT. It is translated as CASSLFGLAGRTDTQYF.

The V and J genes are TRBV3-1 (or the pseudogene TRBV3-2) and TRBJ2-5, with D perhaps matching TRBD2 (5 bases). Germline loops: CDR1 LGHDT, CDR2 YNNKEL (reference sequence). This CDR3 comprises 18 residues. V was trimmed by 3 bases and J by 1 base, leaving 21 bases between them. The CDR3 loop reads CASSHGHGRPHLQETQYF. The CDR3 nucleotides are TGTGCCAGCAGCCACGGTCATGGGAGACCTCATCTCCAAGAGACCCAGTACTTC.

The V gene is TRBV6-5, the J gene TRBJ2-1; 13 bases fit TRBD2. Unmatched junction bases numbered 4, after V lost 5 bases and J lost 6 bases. In germline, CDR1 is MNHEY, CDR2 SVGAGI. This CDR3 is 15 amino acids long. The chain's CDR3 is CASSTSGGAGNEQFF. CDR3 nucleotide sequence: TGTGCCAGCAGTACTAGCGGGGGGGCCGGCAATGAGCAGTTCTTC.

This chain joins TRBV11-2 and TRBJ1-2; D gene unclear. The CDR3 spans 14 residues. The germline V gene has CDR1 SGHAT and CDR2 FQNNGV. V lost 3 bases, J lost 4 bases, and 12 bases lay in between. CDR3 nucleotides: TGTGCCAGCAGCTTGTGGGCCCAGGCCTATGGCTACACCTTC. This gives the protein CASSLWAQAYGYTF.

This clone was recorded only once. The chain has TRBV5-1 and TRBJ1-2; D is perhaps TRBD1 (5 bases). CDR1 is SGHRS, CDR2 YFSETQ, per germline. The CDR3 extends over 14 amino acids. Trimming left V 0 bases short and J 6 bases short, with 12 bases between. The CDR3 sequence: CASSLGAGGHGYTF. The CDR3 region has the DNA TGCGCCAGCAGCTTGGGTGCGGGGGGACATGGCTACACCTTC.

V and J are TRBV13 and TRBJ2-4; TRBD2 might be the D (6 bases). CDR3 length equals 16 residues. Germline values: CDR1 PRHDT, CDR2 FYEKMQ (reference sequence). V lost 0 bases and J lost 0, with 9 bases in between. The DNA for the CDR3 is TGTGCCAGCAGCTTAGGGCGGGGACTAGCCAAAAACATTCAGTACTTC. It specifies CASSLGRGLAKNIQYF.

J is TRBJ2-3 and V is TRBV12-5; unclear D gene. V lost 7 bases, J lost 6 bases, and 23 bases lay in between. The CDR3 sequence is 16 residues long. Germline V gene lookup returns CDR1 LGHNT and CDR2 FRNRAP. The CDR3 bases are TGTGCTAGTGCCCCTCCCAATTTTTTGGGGATGGATACGCAGTATTTT. Its translation: CASAPPNFLGMDTQYF. The full variable domain, rest sourced from reference TRBV12-5 and TRBJ2-3, is DARVTQTPRHKVTEMGQEVTMRCQPILGHNTVFWYRQTMMQGLELLAYFRNRAPLDDSGMPKDRFSAEMPDATLATLKIQPSEPRDSAVYFCASAPPNFLGMDTQYFGPGTRLTVL.

V gene TRBV6-5 combines with J gene TRBJ1-1; 8 positions match TRBD1. Looked up from germline, CDR1 is MNHEY and CDR2 is SVGAGI. J was trimmed by 2 bases and V by 6 bases; bases with no gene match: 5. CDR3 size: 14 residues. As DNA, the CDR3 is TGTGCCAGCAGATCGGGACAGGACAACACTGAAGCTTTCTTT. Its translation: CASRSGQDNTEAFF.

In its sample, this clone was seen once. The J gene is TRBJ1-3, the V gene TRBV6-1; 11 bases are a match to TRBD1. With V trimmed by 3 bases and J by 7 bases, 5 bases remained unmatched. CDR1 MNHNS and CDR2 SASEGT come from the germline V gene. The CDR3 sequence is 15 residues long. CDR3 DNA: TGTGCCAGCAGTGATGGACAGGGGGCTTGGAACACCATATATTTT. It is translated as CASSDGQGAWNTIYF.

The chain uses TRBV30 and TRBJ2-3; TRBD1 might be the D (5 bases). CDR3 length: 11 amino acids. In germline, CDR1 is GTSNPN, CDR2 SVGIG (reference sequence). The ends were cut back, 0 bases at V and 13 bases at J, with 11 bases in the middle. CDR3 amino acids: CAWSVRGKEYF. The CDR3 nucleotides are TGTGCCTGGAGTGTAAGGGGCAAGGAGTATTTT.

The chain uses TRBV28 and TRBJ1-3; D is uncertain. This CDR3 is 15 amino acids long. Germline V gives CDR1 MDHEN, CDR2 SYDVKM. V lost 6 bases, J lost 4 bases, and 16 bases lay in between. The CDR3 nucleotides are TGTGCCAGCAGCAGGACGGAAGGAGAAGGAAACACCATATATTTT. This codes for CASSRTEGEGNTIYF.

This clone was detected only once. The CDR3, as DNA: TGTGCCAGCAGTCCCACCCCGCAGGGCGACTATGGCTACACCTTC. Amino acid sequence: CASSPTPQGDYGYTF. This chain uses TRBV27 with TRBJ1-2, with TRBD1 as a possible D gene (5 bases). Germline-derived CDR1 and CDR2 are MNHEY and SMNVEV (reference sequence). V was trimmed by 5 bases and J by 3 bases, leaving 16 bases between them. The CDR3 runs 15 residues.

The chain joins TRBV12-3 or TRBV12-4 to TRBJ2-3, with 8 bases matching TRBD2. The CDR3 contains 13 residues. The J segment lost 4 bases and the V segment lost 5 bases, leaving 2 bases of the junction unmatched. The CDR3 nucleotides are TGTGCCAGCAGTCTTAGCGGGGCAGATACGCAGTATTTT. Translated: CASSLSGADTQYF.

V and J are TRBV7-9 and TRBJ2-1; D assignment may be TRBD1 or TRBD2 (6 bases each). V was shortened by 3 bases and J by 7 bases, with 19 bases between the two germline ends. The CDR3 has 16 residues. CDR1 and CDR2 (germline): SEHNR, FQNEAQ (reference sequence). This CDR3 reads CASSFHVGGDENEQFF. The CDR3 coding sequence is TGTGCCAGCAGCTTCCACGTGGGGGGCGACGAGAATGAGCAGTTCTTC.

The J gene is TRBJ2-6, the V gene TRBV19, with 7 positions matching TRBD1. From germline, CDR1 is LNHDA and CDR2 SQIVND (reference sequence). The junction had 9 bases not matched to a gene; V was cut back by 5 bases and J by 2 bases. This CDR3 is built from 17 residues. The CDR3 coding sequence is TGTGCCAGTAGTCCCAGGGACAGTTATCCTGGGGCCAACGTCCTGACTTTC. It codes for CASSPRDSYPGANVLTF.

The rearrangement uses TRBV13 and TRBJ2-7; maybe TRBD1 (5 bases). This CDR3 comprises 13 residues. The germline V gene encodes CDR1 PRHDT and CDR2 FYEKMQ (reference sequence). V was pared by 5 bases and J by 6 bases, with 14 bases between. CDR3 bases: TGTGCCAGCAGCCTCTCGCTTAGGGGCGAGCAGTACTTC. Translation: CASSLSLRGEQYF.

J is TRBJ1-1 and V is TRBV30; 9 nucleotides match TRBD1. CDR1 and CDR2 (germline): GTSNPN, SVGIG (reference sequence). V was pared by 1 base and J by 5 bases, with 8 bases of the junction left unmatched. The CDR3 loop spans 15 amino acids. CDR3 protein: CAWSGQGVRRTEAFF. DNA of the CDR3: TGTGCCTGGAGTGGACAGGGGGTAAGGAGGACTGAAGCTTTCTTT.